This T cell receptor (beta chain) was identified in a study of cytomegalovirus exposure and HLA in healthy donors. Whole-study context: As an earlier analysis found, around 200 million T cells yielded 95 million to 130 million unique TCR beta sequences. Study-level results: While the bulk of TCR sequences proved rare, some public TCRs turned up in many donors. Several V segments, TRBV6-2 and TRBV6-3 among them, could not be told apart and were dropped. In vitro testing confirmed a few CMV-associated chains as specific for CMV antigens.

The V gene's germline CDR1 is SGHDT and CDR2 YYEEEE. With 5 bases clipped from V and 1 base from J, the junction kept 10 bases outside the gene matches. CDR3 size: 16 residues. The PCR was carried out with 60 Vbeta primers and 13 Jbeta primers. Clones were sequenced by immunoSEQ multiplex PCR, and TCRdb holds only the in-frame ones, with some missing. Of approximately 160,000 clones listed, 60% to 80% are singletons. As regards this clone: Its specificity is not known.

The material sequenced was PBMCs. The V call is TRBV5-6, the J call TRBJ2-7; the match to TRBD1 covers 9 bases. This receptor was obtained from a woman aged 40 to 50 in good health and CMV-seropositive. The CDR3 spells CASSFTGTGPSYEQYF. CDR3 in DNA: TGTGCCAGCAGTTTTACCGGGACAGGGCCTTCCTACGAGCAGTACTTC.